Presented here are 27 T cell receptor beta chains from one specimen sequenced in a study of radiotherapy plus CTLA-4 blockade in lung cancer. This table comes from immunoSEQ multiplex PCR, and its TCRdb copy is limited to in-frame clones, with some not included. The sample holds fewer than 90,000 clones; roughly four fifths are singletons and the top ten take 0.82%. The sample was peripheral blood, taken from a patient treated with radiotherapy plus ipilimumab. Every receptor here comes from a human donor with non-small cell lung cancer who had stable disease on radiotherapy plus ipilimumab.

This chain joins TRBV7-9 and TRBJ2-1; TRBD1 matches at 9 bases. Germline V gene lookup returns CDR1 SEHNR and CDR2 FQNEAQ (reference sequence). The CDR3 is made up of 16 amino acids. Trimming at V came to 5 bases and at J to 8 bases, leaving 13 bases not matched to a gene. The CDR3 bases are TGTGCCAGCAGCCACACAGAACAGGGGGCTGGCTATGAGCAGTTCTTC. Protein product: CASSHTEQGAGYEQFF.

The chain carries TRBV2 and TRBJ1-5; 12 bases match TRBD1. The germline CDR1 and CDR2 sequences are SNHLY and FYNNEI. CDR3 size: 16 residues. V shed 5 bases and J 7 bases; nucleotides not matched to a gene: 9. The CDR3 is CASSWRDRGQGQPQHF. The CDR3 DNA is TGTGCCAGCAGTTGGCGGGACAGGGGGCAAGGACAGCCCCAGCATTTT.

The chain joins TRBV5-1 to TRBJ1-1; 8 positions agree with TRBD1. CDR3 length: 15 amino acids. In germline, CDR1 is SGHRS, CDR2 YFSETQ. The V segment lost 1 base and the J segment 4 bases; nucleotides outside the gene matches: 6. CDR3 in DNA: TGCGCCAGCAGCTTGACCTGGACAGGGAGCACTGAAGCTTTCTTT. Translation: CASSLTWTGSTEAFF.

This clone was picked up one time. V is TRBV9 and J is TRBJ2-2, with 15 bases matching TRBD2. CDR3 length equals 17 residues. V lost 6 bases, J lost 5 bases, and 8 bases stayed unmatched. Germline CDR1 and CDR2: SGDLS and YYNGEE. CDR3 residues: CASTWGLAGGRTGELFF. In DNA form, the CDR3 reads TGTGCCAGCACCTGGGGACTAGCGGGAGGTCGTACCGGGGAGCTGTTTTTT.

The chain links TRBV11-1 to TRBJ2-5; D unclear. The J call may be wrong; the DNA end is better matched by TRBJ2-7. In germline, CDR1 is SGHAT, CDR2 FQDESV (reference sequence). The CDR3 consists of 14 residues. The CDR3 DNA reads TGTGCCAGCAGCTTCGCGCACAGCTCCTACGAGCAGTACTTC. It yields the protein CASSFAHSSYEQYF.

The chain couples TRBV7-9 to TRBJ1-5; D is possibly TRBD1 (6 bases). Germline V lookup: CDR1 SEHNR, CDR2 FQNEAQ (reference sequence). The V end lost 5 bases, the J end lost 2 bases, and 13 bases lay between the germline ends. This CDR3 is built from 15 residues. The CDR3 here is CASSIQGRGNQPQHF. In nucleotides, the CDR3 is TGTGCCAGCAGCATACAGGGTAGAGGCAATCAGCCCCAGCATTTT.

V usage is TRBV28 and J usage is TRBJ2-6, with 10 bases that match TRBD1. Trimming took 6 bases from V and 4 from J; bases not matched to a gene: 9. CDR3 length: 17 amino acids. Germline CDR1 and CDR2: MDHEN and SYDVKM. CDR3 protein: CASSKTGGASGANVLTF. CDR3 DNA: TGTGCCAGCAGCAAGACAGGGGGCGCTTCAGGGGCCAACGTCCTGACTTTC.

J is TRBJ2-7 and V is TRBV27, with 8 bases aligning to TRBD1. The CDR3 contains 14 residues. After removal of 5 bases from V and 4 bases from J, the junction contained 7 bases not matched to a gene. Germline assignment: CDR1 MNHEY and CDR2 SMNVEV (reference sequence). CDR3 protein: CASSIRGPVYEQYF. The CDR3 bases are TGTGCCAGCAGTATCAGGGGGCCAGTGTACGAGCAGTACTTC.

This chain uses TRBV7-6 with TRBJ2-2, with D perhaps matching TRBD1 (5 bases). The CDR3 has 14 residues. With 3 bases removed from V and 2 bases from J, the gap between germline ends came to 7 bases. Germline lookup yields CDR1 SGHVS and CDR2 FNYEAQ. Here the CDR3 DNA reads TGTGCCAGCAGCTTCGACAGTAACACCGGGGAGCTGTTTTTT. Translating gives CASSFDSNTGELFF.

This clone was seen once. The chain couples TRBV13 to TRBJ2-7; D perhaps matches TRBD1 (6 bases). V was clipped by 4 bases and J by 2 bases, with 12 bases between them. CDR3 size: 14 residues. Germline lookup yields CDR1 PRHDT and CDR2 FYEKMQ (reference sequence). CDR3 sequence reads: CASSSDRITYEQYF. Here the CDR3 DNA reads TGTGCCAGCAGCTCCGACAGGATTACCTACGAGCAGTACTTC.

The chain couples TRBV5-1 to TRBJ1-6; D not resolved. Trimming left V 3 bases short and J 2 bases short, with 6 bases between. Germline CDR1 and CDR2: SGHRS and YFSETQ. The CDR3 spans 14 residues. The CDR3 nucleotides are TGCGCCAGCAGCTCGGACCCCTATAATTCACCCCTCCACTTT. This sequence encodes CASSSDPYNSPLHF.

V is TRBV20-1 and J is TRBJ2-3; D uncertain. V was clipped by 6 bases and J by 6 bases, with 4 bases between them. Germline lookup yields CDR1 DFQATT and CDR2 SNEGSKA (reference sequence). The CDR3 contains 9 residues. Here the CDR3 reads CSAIDTQYF. For the CDR3, the DNA is TGCAGTGCCATCGATACGCAGTATTTT.

This clone has just a few counts. The genes are TRBV5-1 and TRBJ2-3, with TRBD2 identical over 9 bases. The CDR3 length is 13 residues. Trimming took 5 bases from V and 5 from J; bases not matched to a gene: 3. The germline V gene has CDR1 SGHRS and CDR2 YFSETQ. The CDR3, as DNA: TGCGCCAGCAGTAGCGGGAGTGAAGATACGCAGTATTTT. Residues: CASSSGSEDTQYF.

J is TRBJ2-1 and V is TRBV1. TRBV1 is a listed pseudogene. CDR3 length equals 16 residues. The CDR3 region has the DNA TGCACCAGCAGCCAAGTGGGCAGGGGGAGGGTAGGAGAGCAGTTCTTC. Translating gives CTSSQVGRGRVGEQFF.

This sequence joins TRBV6-5 and TRBJ1-2; 8 nucleotides align to TRBD1. Trimming cost V 6 bases and J 2 bases; bases outside gene matches: 5. Germline assignment: CDR1 MNHEY and CDR2 SVGAGI. The CDR3 contains 14 residues. Here the CDR3 DNA reads TGTGCCAGCAGAACCCCAGGGGGCAACTATGGCTACACCTTC. The encoded protein is CASRTPGGNYGYTF.

V gene TRBV5-6 combines with J gene TRBJ2-7, with D possibly TRBD1 on 8 matching bases. Germline V gene lookup returns CDR1 SGHDT and CDR2 YYEEEE. CDR3 length equals 15 residues. V gave up 3 bases and J gave up 3 bases, with 16 bases separating them. The CDR3 DNA follows: TGTGCCAGCAGCTCAGGGGGCCTAGCGGACTACGAGCAGTACTTC. Translating gives CASSSGGLADYEQYF.

The chain recombines TRBV19 with TRBJ2-1; 12 nucleotides align to TRBD2. The CDR3 covers 14 residues. Trimming removed 10 bases from V and 7 bases from J; junction bases left unmatched: 8. Germline loops: CDR1 LNHDA, CDR2 SQIVND (reference sequence). The CDR3 nucleotides are TGTGCCACTGAGTGGACTAGCGGGGTGAATGAGCAGTTCTTC. Translation: CATEWTSGVNEQFF.

This chain connects TRBV10-2 to TRBJ1-5; TRBD1 might be the D (5 bases). The V gene lost 2 bases and the J gene lost 6 bases, with 14 bases spanning the gap. Looked up from germline, CDR1 is WSHSY and CDR2 is SAAADI. The CDR3 is 15 amino acids. The CDR3 protein is CASSESQGGIQPQHF. The CDR3, as DNA: TGCGCCAGCAGTGAGAGTCAGGGTGGTATTCAGCCCCAGCATTTT.

The chain recombines TRBV18 with TRBJ1-4; D uncertain. Trimming left V 4 bases short and J 3 bases short, with 12 bases between. Germline loops: CDR1 KGHSH, CDR2 LQKENI. CDR3 size: 15 residues. The CDR3 loop is CASSQRQGSNEKLFF. The CDR3 nucleotides are TGTGCCAGCTCACAACGACAAGGGTCTAATGAAAAACTGTTTTTT.

Notes on this clone: Germline and junction disagree at one end, which may indicate a read error. V usage is TRBV7-9 and J usage is TRBJ2-1; 7 nucleotides align to TRBD2. Germline assignment: CDR1 SEHNR and CDR2 FQNEAQ (reference sequence). CDR3 size: 14 residues. The CDR3 reads CASSLAISGSRGFF. Here the CDR3 DNA reads TGTGCCAGCAGCCTAGCTATTAGCGGGTCTCGCGGGTTCTTC.

The CDR3 DNA sequence: TGTGCCAGCACCAGACAGGGGTCATCCGAGCAGTACTTC. It encodes CASTRQGSSEQYF. V usage is TRBV6-1 and J usage is TRBJ2-7; 8 bases map to TRBD1. Germline CDR1 MNHNS, CDR2 SASEGT. The CDR3 runs 13 residues. Trimming took 7 bases from V and 6 from J; bases not matched to a gene: 8.

The rearrangement uses TRBV9 and TRBJ2-2; perhaps TRBD2 as D (6 bases). This CDR3 has 16 amino acids. Germline V gene lookup returns CDR1 SGDLS and CDR2 YYNGEE. The germline V and J ends were trimmed by 0 bases and 3 bases, with 12 bases remaining between them. CDR3 nucleotide sequence: TGTGCCAGCAGCGTAGTGGGTAGCGGACACACCGGGGAGCTGTTTTTT. Amino acids: CASSVVGSGHTGELFF.

The rearrangement joins TRBV5-1 to TRBJ2-5; D gene ambiguous. V lost 4 bases, J lost 7 bases, and 11 bases lay in between. CDR1 SGHRS and CDR2 YFSETQ come from the germline V gene. This CDR3 comprises 12 residues. CDR3 DNA sequence: TGCGCCAGCAGCGAGCCGGAAGGGACCCAGTACTTC. Translation: CASSEPEGTQYF.

The V and J genes are TRBV27 and TRBJ1-4; D possibly corresponds to TRBD1 (6 bases). The CDR3 extends over 15 amino acids. The ends were cut back, 6 bases at V and 4 bases at J, with 15 bases in the middle. CDR1 is MNHEY and CDR2 is SMNVEV in the germline V gene (reference sequence). The CDR3 bases are TGTGCCAGCAGCCTGGATGGCAGGGGTAATGAAAAACTGTTTTTT. It codes for CASSLDGRGNEKLFF.

This rearrangement joins TRBV27 to TRBJ1-1, with D tentatively TRBD1 (5 bases). CDR3 length: 15 residues. Germline CDR1 reads MNHEY; CDR2 reads SMNVEV (reference sequence). V lost 5 bases, J lost 1 base, and 14 bases lay in between. CDR3 DNA: TGTGCCAGCAGTGCCGCCCAGGGTCGGAACACTGAAGCTTTCTTT. Translating gives CASSAAQGRNTEAFF.

The CDR3 protein is CASSQEQGSRTQYF. The CDR3 nucleotides are TGTGCCAGCAGCCAAGAACAGGGTTCCAGGACCCAGTACTTC. The chain recombines TRBV14 with TRBJ2-5; weak D call: TRBD1 (6 bases). CDR3 length: 14 residues. Germline V lookup: CDR1 SGHDN, CDR2 FVKESK. V was pared by 0 bases and J by 7 bases, with 12 bases between.

V usage is TRBV29-1 and J usage is TRBJ2-3, with TRBD2 as a possible D gene (6 bases). The V gene lost 3 bases and the J gene lost 2 bases, with 9 bases spanning the gap. Looked up from germline, CDR1 is SQVTM and CDR2 is ANQGSEA. The CDR3 length is 13 residues. Here the CDR3 reads CSVDGLHTDTQYF. In DNA form, the CDR3 reads TGCAGCGTTGACGGACTACACACAGATACGCAGTATTTT.